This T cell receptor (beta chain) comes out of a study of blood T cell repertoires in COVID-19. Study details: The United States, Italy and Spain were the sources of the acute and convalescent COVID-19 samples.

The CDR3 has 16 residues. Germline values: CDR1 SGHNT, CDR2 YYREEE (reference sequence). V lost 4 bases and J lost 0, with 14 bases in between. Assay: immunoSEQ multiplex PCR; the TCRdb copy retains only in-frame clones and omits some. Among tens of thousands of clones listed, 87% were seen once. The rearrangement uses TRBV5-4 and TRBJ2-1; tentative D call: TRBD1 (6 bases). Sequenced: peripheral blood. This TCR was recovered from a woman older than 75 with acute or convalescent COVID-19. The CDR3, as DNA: TGTGCCAGCAGCCAAATGGGACAACGCTCCTACAATGAGCAGTTCTTC. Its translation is CASSQMGQRSYNEQFF.